The 25 T cell receptor beta chains below were found in one sample sequenced in a study of blood T cells in healthy people across ages. For the second PCR, which ran for 7 to 11 cycles, a sample-barcoded 5' primer and a J-beta primer mix were used. Via MiXCR, TCRdb re-called the 5' RACE reads, giving one row per CDR3 protein. Among more than 1,400,000 distinct CDR3 sequences listed, 42% were seen once. The sample comprised blood. The receptors originated from a woman younger than 35 in good health.

The gene calls are TRBV6-2 or TRBV6-3 and TRBJ2-4; D possibly corresponds to TRBD1 (6 bases). The end of the DNA is better explained by TRBJ2-7, so the J call may be wrong. The CDR3 consists of 15 residues. Germline V gene sequence: CDR1 MNHEY, CDR2 SVGEGT. The CDR3, as DNA: TGTGCCAGCAGTTACGCCCCGGACAGCACCTACGAGCAGTACTTC. Amino acid sequence: CASSYAPDSTYEQYF.

The gene calls are TRBV5-8 and TRBJ2-5; 8 nucleotides align to TRBD2. Germline V gives CDR1 SGHTS, CDR2 YDEGEE. J was trimmed by 4 bases and V by 0 bases; bases with no gene match: 8. The CDR3 spans 16 residues. CDR3 in amino acids: CASSLVGSRGGETQYF. CDR3 in DNA: TGTGCCAGCAGCTTGGTCGGTTCTCGGGGGGGAGAGACCCAGTACTTC.

CDR3 in DNA: TGCGCCAGCAGCCAAGGTTGGGGGACAGGCGGTCCCCTCCACTTT. This sequence encodes CASSQGWGTGGPLHF. V and J are TRBV4-1 and TRBJ1-6; TRBD1 agrees at 8 bases. V gave up 1 base and J gave up 13 bases; unmatched junction bases: 9. CDR1 and CDR2 from the germline V gene are MGHRA and YSYEKL. The length of the CDR3 is 15 residues.

This chain connects TRBV5-1 to TRBJ2-5; 11 bases agree with TRBD2. The V segment lost 5 bases and the J segment 11 bases; nucleotides outside the gene matches: 17. From germline, CDR1 is SGHRS and CDR2 YFSETQ. The CDR3 length is 16 residues. CDR3: CASSPTTSGSYNEQYF. CDR3 nucleotide sequence: TGCGCCAGCAGTCCTACTACTAGCGGGAGTTACAATGAGCAGTACTTC.

The sample holds a few counts of this clonotype. The chain combines TRBV7-9 with TRBJ2-1; D unresolved. Looked up from germline, CDR1 is SEHNR and CDR2 is FQNEAQ (reference sequence). Trimming took off 5 bases at V and 4 bases at J, with 15 bases between the two ends. This CDR3 has 15 residues. The CDR3: CASSPQPGSYNEQFF. The CDR3 region has the DNA TGTGCCAGCAGCCCTCAACCGGGCAGTTACAATGAGCAGTTCTTC.

This clonotype has just a few counts. The chain joins TRBV29-1 to TRBJ1-2; D not resolved. The CDR3 covers 12 residues. The germline gives CDR1 SQVTM, CDR2 ANQGSEA. V was cut by 3 bases and J by 8 bases, with 13 bases left in between. CDR3 bases: TGCAGCGTTGAGGCCGCCCTAGCCGGCTACACCTTC. Its protein is CSVEAALAGYTF.

The chain links TRBV5-5 to TRBJ1-1, with D unresolved. Germline V CDR1 and CDR2: SGHKS, YYEKEE (reference sequence). The CDR3 is 13 amino acids. V was cut by 2 bases and J by 2 bases, with 7 bases left in between. CDR3 DNA: TGTGCCAGCAGCTTTGACATTAACACTGAAGCTTTCTTT. This codes for CASSFDINTEAFF.

The genes are TRBV12-3 or TRBV12-4 and TRBJ1-4; 8 bases are a match to TRBD1. V lost 5 bases to trimming and J lost 3 bases; unmatched junction nucleotides: 5. This CDR3 is 15 amino acids long. This chain's CDR3 is CASSGQGTANEKLFF. CDR3 bases: TGTGCCAGCAGTGGACAGGGCACAGCTAATGAAAAACTGTTTTTT.

The chain combines TRBV6-2 or TRBV6-3 with TRBJ2-7, with 12 nucleotides matching TRBD2. The CDR3 is 17 amino acids. Germline V gene data show CDR1 as MNHEY and CDR2 as SVGEGT. J lost 0 bases, V lost 4 bases, and 7 bases had no gene match. CDR3 sequence (DNA): TGTGCCAGCAGTTTCCGGACTAGCGGGGTTAGCTCCTACGAGCAGTACTTC. Its protein is CASSFRTSGVSSYEQYF.

This chain uses TRBV7-2 with TRBJ2-3; TRBD2 matches 10 bases. V was pared by 1 base and J by 7 bases, with 14 bases of the junction left unmatched. Germline CDR1 reads SGHTA; CDR2 reads FQGNSA. CDR3 length equals 18 residues. CDR3 bases: TGTGCCAGCAGCTTAGATTTTCTGGCTAGCGGGAGTCTCAATACGCAGTATTTT. Translated, it gives CASSLDFLASGSLNTQYF.

The V and J genes are TRBV20-1 and TRBJ2-3; 10 nucleotides align to TRBD1. This CDR3 region has 14 residues. Germline trimming cut 5 bases from V and 4 bases from J; bases unmatched to any gene: 6. CDR1 is DFQATT, CDR2 SNEGSKA, per germline (reference sequence). CDR3 residues: CSAPGQGGADTQYF. The CDR3 DNA reads as TGCAGTGCTCCTGGACAGGGGGGCGCAGATACGCAGTATTTT.

The rearrangement joins TRBV20-1 to TRBJ2-1; perhaps TRBD2 as D (5 bases). The germline V gene has CDR1 DFQATT and CDR2 SNEGSKA (reference sequence). This CDR3 region has 16 residues. Between the trimmed V and J ends, which lost 5 bases and 0 bases, there was a span of 17 bases. The CDR3 here is CSALRISGSSYNEQFF. As DNA, the CDR3 is TGCAGTGCTCTCCGCATCTCGGGAAGCTCCTACAATGAGCAGTTCTTC.

This clonotype was found many times. The genes are TRBV29-1 and TRBJ2-3; 9 nucleotides line up with TRBD2. V was pared by 7 bases and J by 6 bases, with 11 bases of the junction left unmatched. Germline lookup yields CDR1 SQVTM and CDR2 ANQGSEA. The CDR3 totals 14 residues. This chain's CDR3 is CSDGTSPPWDTQYF. The CDR3, as DNA: TGCAGCGATGGGACTAGCCCCCCATGGGATACGCAGTATTTT.

The V gene is TRBV28, the J gene TRBJ1-2, with TRBD1 identical over 9 bases. Germline CDR1 MDHEN, CDR2 SYDVKM. This CDR3 contains 15 residues. The junction had 10 bases not matched to a gene; V was cut back by 4 bases and J by 7 bases. The CDR3 DNA follows: TGTGCCAGCAGTTCACCACCGGGACAGGGATTTGGCTACACCTTC. Translating it yields CASSSPPGQGFGYTF.

The CDR3 DNA reads as TGTGCCAGCAGTTTAGGTGGGGCAGGTCAGGACTACGAGCAGTACTTC. Its translation: CASSLGGAGQDYEQYF. V usage is TRBV28 and J usage is TRBJ2-7, with D possibly TRBD1 on 5 matching bases. From germline, CDR1 is MDHEN and CDR2 SYDVKM. This CDR3 has 16 residues. The V and J ends lost 2 bases and 3 bases respectively, with 17 bases between them.

The V and J genes are TRBV6-5 and TRBJ2-7; D possibly corresponds to TRBD2 (6 bases). Trimming took 6 bases from V and 2 from J, leaving 11 bases between them. The V gene's germline CDR1 is MNHEY and CDR2 SVGAGI. This CDR3 spans 13 amino acids. CDR3 sequence: CASRGLSPYEQYF. The CDR3 DNA reads TGTGCCAGCAGGGGACTGAGCCCCTACGAGCAGTACTTC.

The CDR3 loop is CAISEVGRPMNTEAFF. The CDR3 DNA reads TGTGCCATCAGTGAGGTGGGGAGACCTATGAACACTGAAGCTTTCTTT. The chain employs TRBV10-3 and TRBJ1-1; D is undetermined. V lost 2 bases to trimming and J lost 0 bases, with 13 bases between them. Germline V gene sequence: CDR1 ENHRY, CDR2 SYGVKD. This CDR3 contains 16 residues.

The chain has TRBV7-2 and TRBJ2-1; TRBD2 matches 8 bases. Germline-derived CDR1 and CDR2 are SGHTA and FQGNSA. The ends lost 4 bases at V and 10 bases at J; junction bases unmatched: 12. The length of the CDR3 is 15 residues. The CDR3 nucleotides are TGTGCCAGCAGCTCTAGCGGGTACTCCTCCTACGAGCAGTTCTTC. Its translation: CASSSSGYSSYEQFF.

The V call is TRBV10-3, the J call TRBJ1-1; TRBD1 is a possible D gene (6 bases). Germline assignment: CDR1 ENHRY and CDR2 SYGVKD. The CDR3 consists of 15 residues. Between the trimmed V and J ends, which lost 6 bases and 1 base, there was a span of 15 bases. The chain's CDR3 is CAIRPDRSANTEAFF. The CDR3 nucleotides are TGTGCCATCAGGCCGGACAGATCGGCGAACACTGAAGCTTTCTTT.

This clonotype is a singleton in its sample. The chain uses TRBV20-1 and TRBJ2-3, with 9 positions matching TRBD2. V was pared by 6 bases and J by 2 bases, with 9 bases of the junction left unmatched. This CDR3 has 15 amino acids. Germline CDR1 DFQATT, CDR2 SNEGSKA (reference sequence). The CDR3 region has the DNA TGCAGTGCCCAGAGCGCGGGGGGGCCCACAGATACGCAGTATTTT. Amino acids: CSAQSAGGPTDTQYF.

J is TRBJ1-5 and V is TRBV25-1; no reliable D call. V lost 11 bases to trimming and J lost 9 bases, with 11 bases between them. The CDR3 is made up of 10 amino acids. From germline, CDR1 is MGHDK and CDR2 SYGVNS. This chain's CDR3 is CAVPAMPQHF. In DNA form, the CDR3 reads TGTGCCGTCCCTGCAATGCCCCAGCATTTT. Complete variable domain (other parts from reference TRBV25-1 and TRBJ1-5): EADIYQTPRYLVIGTGKKITLECSQTMGHDKMYWYQQDPGMELHLIHYSYGVNSTEKGDLSSESTVSRIRTEHFPLTLESARPSHTSQYLCAVPAMPQHFGDGTRLSIL.

The table lists this clonotype with a few counts. V is TRBV6-1 and J is TRBJ2-1; possible D gene TRBD2, 6 bases. Trimming took 7 bases from V and 4 from J, leaving 14 bases between them. From germline, CDR1 is MNHNS and CDR2 SASEGT. There are 14 residues in the CDR3. Here the CDR3 reads CASKDGGPYNEQFF. The CDR3 bases are TGTGCCAGCAAAGACGGGGGACCTTACAATGAGCAGTTCTTC.

The chain couples TRBV5-1 to TRBJ2-1; D unclear. The V gene lost 4 bases and the J gene lost 6 bases, with 11 bases spanning the gap. Per germline, CDR1 SGHRS and CDR2 YFSETQ. There are 13 residues in the CDR3. The CDR3 DNA reads TGCGCCAGCAGCGGGTTAGCCTCCAATGAGCAGTTCTTC. It specifies CASSGLASNEQFF.

The V call is TRBV20-1, the J call TRBJ2-5; 11 bases line up with TRBD1. This CDR3 is 13 amino acids long. The V segment lost 5 bases and the J segment 5 bases; nucleotides outside the gene matches: 4. Germline-derived CDR1 and CDR2 are DFQATT and SNEGSKA (reference sequence). In nucleotides, the CDR3 is TGCAGTGCTTCCGGGACAGGGGGGGAGACCCAGTACTTC. It yields the protein CSASGTGGETQYF.

As to this clonotype: The junction and the germline gene differ at one end; a read error may be behind it. This chain uses TRBV12-3 or TRBV12-4 with TRBJ2-3; 8 bases are a match to TRBD2. The CDR3 loop spans 12 amino acids. CDR3 in amino acids: CTSTGGAYTQYF. The CDR3 coding sequence is TGTACCAGCACCGGGGGGGCTTATACGCAGTATTTT.